A single sample gave rise to the 11 T cell receptor beta chains below, sequenced in a study of blood T cell repertoires in COVID-19. Using immunoSEQ multiplex PCR, the repertoire was profiled, and TCRdb retains in-frame clones only, with some absent. Seen here are about 320,000 clones, roughly 86% observed once, and the top ten hold about 1.6%. The sequenced sample was peripheral blood. These receptors all stem from a woman between 50 and 59 years old with acute or convalescent COVID-19.

J is TRBJ2-1 and V is TRBV5-1; 7 bases are a match to TRBD2. Unmatched junction bases numbered 14, after V lost 6 bases and J lost 8 bases. Per the germline V gene, CDR1 is SGHRS and CDR2 is YFSETQ. The CDR3 loop spans 15 amino acids. The CDR3: CASNVGGYPPHEQFF. As DNA, the CDR3 is TGCGCCAGCAACGTCGGGGGGTACCCTCCGCATGAGCAGTTCTTC.

The rearrangement joins TRBV4-1 to TRBJ1-1, with D perhaps matching TRBD1 (5 bases). Germline-derived CDR1 and CDR2 are MGHRA and YSYEKL. The V and J ends lost 3 bases and 3 bases respectively, with 11 bases between them. This CDR3 has 14 residues. The CDR3 sequence: CASSHLSGDTEAFF. For the CDR3, the DNA is TGCGCCAGCAGCCATCTGTCGGGGGACACTGAAGCTTTCTTT.

This chain connects TRBV2 to TRBJ1-5; D remains unclear. V lost 6 bases and J 7 bases, leaving 10 bases between the germline ends. CDR1 and CDR2 (germline): SNHLY, FYNNEI. The CDR3 is made up of 12 amino acids. The CDR3 DNA is TGTGCCAGCAGCCCCGCGAGGCAGCCCCAGCATTTT. Translated: CASSPARQPQHF.

The rearrangement links TRBV7-9 to TRBJ2-3, with D perhaps TRBD1 (5 bases). Germline V lookup: CDR1 SEHNR, CDR2 FQNEAQ (reference sequence). The ends were cut back, 1 base at V and 0 bases at J, with 11 bases in the middle. The CDR3 has 16 amino acids. CDR3 amino acids: CASSLVQGSSTDTQYF. Written as DNA, the CDR3 is TGTGCCAGCAGCTTAGTGCAGGGTTCTAGCACAGATACGCAGTATTTT.

V and J are TRBV15 and TRBJ1-3, with D uncertain. The germline CDR1 and CDR2 sequences are LNHNV and YYDKDF (reference sequence). This CDR3 contains 16 residues. With 3 bases removed from V and 0 bases from J, the gap between germline ends came to 12 bases. CDR3 DNA: TGTGCCACCAGCAGGTCAATCACCAGCTCTGGAAACACCATATATTTT. Amino acids: CATSRSITSSGNTIYF.

The chain uses TRBV14 and TRBJ1-2; D call uncertain. Germline CDR1 reads SGHDN; CDR2 reads FVKESK. Trimming pared 0 bases from V and 2 bases from J, leaving 10 bases between. The CDR3 sequence is 15 residues long. CDR3 DNA: TGTGCCAGCAGCCAAGAAGGGAGGGAGAACTATGGCTACACCTTC. It codes for CASSQEGRENYGYTF.

V gene TRBV21-1 combines with J gene TRBJ2-3; TRBD2 was called by the table and not checked on the DNA. TRBV21-1 is a known pseudogene. The CDR3 length is 17 residues. CDR3 sequence (DNA): TGTGCCAGCAGCAAAAGGTCGAGGGAGGGCCTGACAGATACGCAGTATTTT. Its protein is CASSKRSREGLTDTQYF.

This sequence joins TRBV6-5 and TRBJ2-7; D is perhaps TRBD2 (5 bases). Germline V lookup: CDR1 MNHEY, CDR2 SVGAGI. The CDR3 length is 13 residues. Trimming stripped 5 bases from V and 1 base from J, with 9 bases between. CDR3 region: CASSNRGSYEQYF. In DNA form, the CDR3 reads TGTGCCAGCAGTAACCGGGGATCCTACGAGCAGTACTTC.

This clone was counted a single time. The CDR3 DNA reads TGTGCCATCAGTGGCCCGAGTGGCTCTGGGGCCAACGTCCTGACTTTC. This encodes CAISGPSGSGANVLTF. This rearrangement joins TRBV10-3 to TRBJ2-6; D gene unclear. Per germline, CDR1 ENHRY and CDR2 SYGVKD. V dropped 4 bases and J dropped 0 bases, with 10 bases sitting between them. The CDR3 spans 16 residues.

The chain combines TRBV12-5 with TRBJ2-1; D is perhaps TRBD1 (5 bases). Germline V gene sequence: CDR1 LGHNT, CDR2 FRNRAP. The germline V and J ends were trimmed by 0 bases and 8 bases, with 32 bases remaining between them. This CDR3 has 21 residues. The CDR3 loop is CASGLVFETEVYLSRIDEQFF. In nucleotides, the CDR3 is TGTGCTAGTGGTTTGGTATTCGAGACAGAAGTTTATCTCTCAAGGATCGATGAGCAGTTCTTC.

The count of this clone is one. This chain links TRBV19 with TRBJ2-1, with 9 bases fitting TRBD2. After removal of 10 bases from V and 6 bases from J, the junction contained 10 bases not matched to a gene. The V gene's germline CDR1 is LNHDA and CDR2 SQIVND (reference sequence). The CDR3 runs 14 residues. CDR3 sequence (DNA): TGTGCCACGGGAGCGGGGGGCTTTTTCAATGAGCAGTTCTTC. Protein: CATGAGGFFNEQFF.